Included here is one T cell receptor (beta chain) sequence, with context. What it recognizes is unknown. The data stem from a study of T cell responses to AZD1222 COVID-19 vaccine. Germline CDR1 and CDR2: SGHDT and YYEEEE. This CDR3 contains 14 residues. Trimming stripped 1 base from V and 4 bases from J, with 9 bases between. Study-level results: Among the donors, most were white British and more were female, and clonal diversity was possibly underestimated. Spike-specific TCR repertoires showed rising breadth and depth after two AZD1222 doses. After the peak T cell response, and only then, were repertoires sampled. Spike was spanned by vaccine-associated CD4 TCRs, with dominance at 160-218 and 743-854.

TCRdb keeps only in-frame clones here, not all; method: immunoSEQ multiplex PCR. The table lists 200,000 to 250,000 clones, roughly 94% of them singletons. The sequencing used peripheral blood, collected 28 days after the second dose of the MenACWY control vaccine. This TCR came from an adult who received the MenACWY meningococcal vaccine as a control. The chain recombines TRBV5-6 with TRBJ1-5, with D possibly matching TRBD1 (6 bases). The CDR3 coding sequence is TGTGCCAGCAGCTTGTTACAGGGAAATCAGCCCCAGCATTTT. This codes for CASSLLQGNQPQHF.